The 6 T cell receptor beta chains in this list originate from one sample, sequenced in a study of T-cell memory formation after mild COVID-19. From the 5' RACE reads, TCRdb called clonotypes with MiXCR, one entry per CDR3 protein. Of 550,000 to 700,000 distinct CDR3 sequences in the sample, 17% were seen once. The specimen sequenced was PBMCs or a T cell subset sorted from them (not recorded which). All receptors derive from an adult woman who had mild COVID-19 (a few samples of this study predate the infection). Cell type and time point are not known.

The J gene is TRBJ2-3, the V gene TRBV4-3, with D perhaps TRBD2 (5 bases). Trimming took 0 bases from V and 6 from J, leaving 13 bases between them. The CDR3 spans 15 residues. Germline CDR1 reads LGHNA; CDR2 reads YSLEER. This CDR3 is CASSQDGGRGDTQYF. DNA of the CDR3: TGCGCCAGCAGCCAAGATGGTGGCCGAGGGGATACGCAGTATTTT.

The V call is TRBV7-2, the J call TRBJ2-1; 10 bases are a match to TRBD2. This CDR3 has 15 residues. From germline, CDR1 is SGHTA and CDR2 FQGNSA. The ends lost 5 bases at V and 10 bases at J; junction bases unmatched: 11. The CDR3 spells CASSPAYGTSEEQFF. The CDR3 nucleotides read TGTGCCAGCAGCCCAGCGTATGGGACTAGCGAGGAGCAGTTCTTC.

The CDR3 DNA reads TGTGCCTGGAGCGCCATTACAGGGGCTTACGAGCAGTACTTC. Its protein is CAWSAITGAYEQYF. This rearrangement joins TRBV30 to TRBJ2-7; 7 bases match TRBD1. CDR3 size: 14 residues. Germline trimming cut 3 bases from V and 4 bases from J; bases unmatched to any gene: 9. CDR1 and CDR2 (germline): GTSNPN, SVGIG (reference sequence).

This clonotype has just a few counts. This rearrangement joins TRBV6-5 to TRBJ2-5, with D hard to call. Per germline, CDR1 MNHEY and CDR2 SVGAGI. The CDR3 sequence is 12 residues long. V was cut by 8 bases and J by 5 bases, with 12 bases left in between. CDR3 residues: CASGTFAETQYF. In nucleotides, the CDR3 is TGTGCCAGCGGTACGTTTGCGGAGACCCAGTACTTC.

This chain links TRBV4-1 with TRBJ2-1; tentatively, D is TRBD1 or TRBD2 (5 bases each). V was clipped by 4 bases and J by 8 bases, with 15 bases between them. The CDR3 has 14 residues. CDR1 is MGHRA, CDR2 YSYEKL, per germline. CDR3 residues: CASSPQNRGDEQFF. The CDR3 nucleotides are TGCGCCAGCAGCCCCCAGAACCGGGGCGATGAGCAGTTCTTC.

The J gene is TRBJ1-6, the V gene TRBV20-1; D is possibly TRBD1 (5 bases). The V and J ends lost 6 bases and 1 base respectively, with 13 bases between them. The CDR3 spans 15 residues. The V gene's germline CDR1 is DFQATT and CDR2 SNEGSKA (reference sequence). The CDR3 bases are TGCAGTGCACCCGCCGACAGTTCCTATAATTCACCCCTCCACTTT. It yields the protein CSAPADSSYNSPLHF.